This T cell receptor beta chain was recorded in a study of blood T cell repertoires in COVID-19. Whole-study context: COVID-19 samples from acute and convalescent phases originated in the United States, Italy and Spain. T cells, B-cell-depleted T cells, or PBMCs supplied cDNA or gDNA.

In the authors' methods: Reference gene primer amplification in the assay estimated nucleated cell counts. Method: immunoSEQ multiplex PCR; TCRdb's copy keeps in-frame clones and lacks some. D and trimming come from the DNA, and the V and J calls and clone size come from that table. The sample holds about 170,000 clones, 65% to 85% seen once. Trimming pared 4 bases from V and 6 bases from J, leaving 12 bases between. From germline, CDR1 is SGDLS and CDR2 YYNGEE. The CDR3 is 13 residues long. This receptor was obtained from an older woman who had recovered from COVID-19. Sequenced material: peripheral blood. The rearrangement joins TRBV9 to TRBJ2-3; a weak D match, TRBD2 (6 bases). The CDR3 DNA follows: TGTGCCAGCAGCACCGGGACTCCTGATACGCAGTATTTT. This translates into CASSTGTPDTQYF.